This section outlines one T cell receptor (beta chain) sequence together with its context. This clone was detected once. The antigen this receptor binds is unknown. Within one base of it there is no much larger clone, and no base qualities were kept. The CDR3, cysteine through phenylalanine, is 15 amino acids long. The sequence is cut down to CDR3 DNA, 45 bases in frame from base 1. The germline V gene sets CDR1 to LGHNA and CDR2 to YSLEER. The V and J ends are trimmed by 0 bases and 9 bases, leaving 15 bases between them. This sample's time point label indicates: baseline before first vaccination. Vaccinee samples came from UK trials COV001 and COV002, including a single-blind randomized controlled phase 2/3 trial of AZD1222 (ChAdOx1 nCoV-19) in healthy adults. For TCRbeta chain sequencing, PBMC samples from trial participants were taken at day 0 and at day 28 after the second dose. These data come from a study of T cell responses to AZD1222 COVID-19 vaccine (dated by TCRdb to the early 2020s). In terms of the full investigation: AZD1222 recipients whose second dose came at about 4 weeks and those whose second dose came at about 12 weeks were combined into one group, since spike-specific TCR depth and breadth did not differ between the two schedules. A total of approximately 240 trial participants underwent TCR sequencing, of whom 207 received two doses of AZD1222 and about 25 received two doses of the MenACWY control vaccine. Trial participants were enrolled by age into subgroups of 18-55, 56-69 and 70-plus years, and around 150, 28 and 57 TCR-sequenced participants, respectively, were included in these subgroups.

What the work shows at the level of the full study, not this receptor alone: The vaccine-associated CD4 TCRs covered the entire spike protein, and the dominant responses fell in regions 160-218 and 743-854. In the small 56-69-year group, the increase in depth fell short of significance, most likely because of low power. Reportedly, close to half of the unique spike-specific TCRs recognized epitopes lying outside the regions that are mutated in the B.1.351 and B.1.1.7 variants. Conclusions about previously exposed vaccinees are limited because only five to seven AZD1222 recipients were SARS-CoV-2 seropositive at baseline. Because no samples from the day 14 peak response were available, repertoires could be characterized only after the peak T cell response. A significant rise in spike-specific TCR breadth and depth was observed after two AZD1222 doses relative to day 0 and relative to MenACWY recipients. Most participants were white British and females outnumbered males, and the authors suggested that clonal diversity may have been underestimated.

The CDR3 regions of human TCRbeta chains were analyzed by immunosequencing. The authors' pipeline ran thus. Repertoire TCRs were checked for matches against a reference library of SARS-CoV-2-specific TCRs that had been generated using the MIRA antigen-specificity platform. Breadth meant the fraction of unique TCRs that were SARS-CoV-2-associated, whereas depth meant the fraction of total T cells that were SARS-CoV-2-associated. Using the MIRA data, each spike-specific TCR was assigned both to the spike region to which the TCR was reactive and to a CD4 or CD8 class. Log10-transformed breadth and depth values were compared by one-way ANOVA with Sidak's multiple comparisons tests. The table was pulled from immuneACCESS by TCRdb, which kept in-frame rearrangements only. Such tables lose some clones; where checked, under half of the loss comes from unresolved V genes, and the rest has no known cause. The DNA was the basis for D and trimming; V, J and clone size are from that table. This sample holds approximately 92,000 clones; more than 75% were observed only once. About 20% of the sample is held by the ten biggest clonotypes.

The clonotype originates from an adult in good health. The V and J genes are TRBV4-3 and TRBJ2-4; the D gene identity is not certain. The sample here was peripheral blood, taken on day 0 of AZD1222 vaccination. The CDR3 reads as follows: CASSQDGVGSGIQYF. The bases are TGCGCCAGCAGCCAAGATGGTGTCGGGTCGGGCATTCAGTACTTC.